This T cell receptor (beta chain) was identified during a study of shared clonotypes between healthy human individuals. A note on this clone: Its antigen is not identified.

Caucasian adults residing in Nashville, Tennessee made up all the donors. Study-wide results and limits: Relative to clonotypes present in all four donors, those not shared had lower generation probabilities.

Per the original data handling: ImmunoSEQ supplied junction-only sequences lacking quality scores, so filtering was different. The data were produced by immunoSEQ multiplex PCR, yet TCRdb's version contains in-frame clones alone and is incomplete. Clonal size and the V and J genes are those of that table, whereas D and trimming came from the DNA. The table shows 2 million to 2.5 million clones, with approximately 93% occurring only once. Germline-derived CDR1 and CDR2 are MNHNY and SVGAGI (reference sequence). The ends were cut back, 7 bases at V and 2 bases at J, with 8 bases in the middle. The CDR3 has 12 residues.

The sequenced material came from naive CD4+ T cells from PBMCs. The subset: CD45RA+ positively selected. The clonotype comes from a man between 18 and 35 years old in good health. Some clones in this sample may be carry-over from other donors' samples. This sequence joins TRBV6-6 and TRBJ1-2; no clear D. In DNA form, the CDR3 reads TGTGCCAGCAAAGAGGCGAACTATGGCTACACCTTC. Translated: CASKEANYGYTF.